This TCR beta chain emerged from a study of T cells after yellow fever vaccination. TCRdb reprocessed the 5' RACE reads via MiXCR and lists one record per CDR3 protein. This sample yields hundreds of thousands of distinct CDR3 sequences, of which around a fifth are seen a single time; about 15% belongs to the top ten. Germline loops: CDR1 DFQATT, CDR2 SNEGSKA (reference sequence). V gave up 3 bases and J gave up 6 bases, with 13 bases separating them. This CDR3 is built from 13 residues. Sequencing used PBMCs, obtained roughly 20 days after the first yellow fever vaccination. The TCR comes from a man between 18 and 35 years old who received the YFV17D yellow fever vaccine. The chain carries TRBV20-1 and TRBJ2-3; maybe TRBD2 (6 bases). CDR3 protein: CSARGGSADTQYF. In DNA, the CDR3 is TGCAGTGCTAGGGGGGGTTCGGCCGATACGCAGTATTTT.